This is a list of T cell receptor beta chains from one sample in a study of blood T cell repertoires in COVID-19. Clones were sequenced by immunoSEQ multiplex PCR, and TCRdb holds only the in-frame ones, with some missing. The sample includes some 200,000 clones, about nine tenths of them seen just once. The specimen sequenced was peripheral blood. These receptors were taken from a man in his fifties or sixties with acute or convalescent COVID-19. Both conserved end residues are part of each CDR3. The order of the fields is V gene, clone size, D gene, CDR3 length, J gene, CDR3 protein, CDR3 DNA. D genes are given only for firm matches. Some rows mark clone size as missing; the rest say once, few, many or name a class of expanded clone.

TRBV6-2/TRBV6-3,.,TRBD1,15,TRBJ1-1,CASSYFGTGGTEAFF,TGTGCCAGCAGTTACTTCGGGACAGGGGGCACTGAAGCTTTCTTT
TRBV6-5,.,.,15,TRBJ1-2,CASSYSNGLRGGYTF,TGTGCCAGCAGTTACTCGAACGGCCTTAGGGGTGGCTACACCTTC
TRBV7-2,.,.,14,TRBJ1-1,CASSHPTGPRVAFF,TGTGCCAGCAGCCATCCAACAGGGCCTCGTGTAGCTTTCTTT
TRBV2,.,.,13,TRBJ1-5,CASSVNLDRGKHF,TGTGCCAGCAGCGTAAATCTTGACCGGGGAAAGCATTTT
TRBV7-2,.,TRBD2,14,TRBJ2-1,CASSTSGVYNEQFF,TGTGCCAGCTCAACTAGCGGGGTTTACAATGAGCAGTTCTTC
TRBV27,.,.,16,TRBJ1-3,CASSLSPAASGNTIYF,TGTGCCAGCAGTTTATCTCCCGCGGCCTCTGGAAACACCATATATTTT
TRBV27,.,TRBD2,15,TRBJ2-5,CASSSGTSGAKTQYF,TGTGCCAGCAGTTCTGGGACTAGCGGGGCAAAGACCCAGTACTTC
TRBV4-1,.,.,13,TRBJ1-1,CASRLQGNTEAFF,TGCGCCAGCAGGCTCCAGGGGAACACTGAAGCTTTCTTT
TRBV15,.,.,15,TRBJ1-5,CATSREDTSNQPQHF,TGTGCCACCAGCAGGGAAGACACCAGCAATCAGCCCCAGCATTTT
TRBV19,.,.,19,TRBJ2-6,CASSLMRVREISGANVLTF,TGTGCCAGTAGTCTTATGCGGGTAAGGGAGATCTCTGGGGCCAACGTCCTGACTTTC
TRBV5-5,.,.,15,TRBJ1-6,CASSFYPAGNSPLHF,TGTGCCAGCAGTTTTTACCCGGCGGGGAATTCACCCCTCCACTTT
TRBV12-3/TRBV12-4,.,.,13,TRBJ1-5,CASSPRGSQPQHF,TGTGCCAGCAGCCCCCGGGGGAGTCAGCCCCAGCATTTT
TRBV27,.,.,16,TRBJ1-1,CASTPSGAGWNTEAFF,TGTGCCAGCACCCCCTCCGGAGCAGGGTGGAACACTGAAGCTTTCTTT
TRBV7-9,many,TRBD1,15,TRBJ2-7,CASSPPQGQGAEQYF,TGTGCCAGCAGCCCTCCTCAGGGACAGGGGGCCGAGCAGTACTTC
TRBV3-1/TRBV3-2,.,TRBD2,18,TRBJ2-5,CASGTWTSGGAQEETQYF,TGTGCCAGTGGGACGTGGACTAGCGGGGGGGCTCAAGAAGAGACCCAGTACTTC
TRBV19,once,.,16,TRBJ1-6,CASSTERSRYNSPLHF,TGTGCCAGTAGTACAGAGAGATCAAGATATAATTCACCCCTCCACTTT
TRBV5-1,.,.,14,TRBJ1-3,CASSMATSGNTIYF,TGCGCCAGCAGCATGGCTACCTCTGGAAACACCATATATTTT
TRBV11-2,.,.,15,TRBJ1-2,CASSLGGARDYGYTF,TGTGCCAGCAGCCTCGGCGGGGCGCGGGACTATGGCTACACCTTC
TRBV2,.,TRBD1,15,TRBJ2-2,CASRIQGANTGELFF,TGTGCCAGCAGGATTCAGGGGGCAAATACCGGGGAGCTGTTTTTT
TRBV11-2,.,TRBD1,15,TRBJ2-7,CASSLGQGVGGEQYF,TGTGCCAGCAGCTTGGGACAGGGTGTTGGGGGGGAGCAGTACTTC
TRBV11-2,.,.,15,TRBJ1-6,CASSLVGRGLSPLHF,TGTGCCAGCAGCTTAGTTGGCAGGGGTTTGTCACCCCTCCACTTT
TRBV5-1,once,TRBD1,14,TRBJ2-7,CASRGQGASYEQYF,TGCGCCAGCAGGGGACAGGGGGCGAGCTACGAGCAGTACTTC
TRBV3-1/TRBV3-2,.,TRBD1,16,TRBJ1-5,CASSQGIIQGDQPQHF,TGTGCCAGCAGCCAGGGCATCATCCAGGGGGATCAGCCCCAGCATTTT
TRBV5-1,once,.,15,TRBJ2-1,CASSLDSGIYNEQFF,TGCGCCAGCAGCTTGGATTCAGGAATATACAATGAGCAGTTCTTC
TRBV2,.,TRBD1,15,TRBJ2-1,CASSDRGLSYNEQFF,TGTGCCAGCAGTGACAGGGGGCTCTCCTACAATGAGCAGTTCTTC
TRBV19,few,.,12,TRBJ2-3,CASSTGGDTQYF,TGTGCCAGTAGTACCGGAGGAGATACGCAGTATTTT
TRBV9,.,.,16,TRBJ2-1,CASSVVGRAFINEQFF,TGTGCCAGCAGCGTAGTTGGGCGGGCATTTATCAATGAGCAGTTCTTC
TRBV5-6,once,TRBD1,16,TRBJ2-3,CASSLARTGNTDTQYF,TGTGCCAGCAGCTTGGCCAGGACAGGGAACACAGATACGCAGTATTTT
TRBV19,.,.,14,TRBJ1-1,CASRLQGLNTEAFF,TGTGCCAGTAGGTTACAGGGATTGAACACTGAAGCTTTCTTT
TRBV5-1,once,.,14,TRBJ1-4,CASSLRAGDEKLFF,TGCGCCAGCAGCTTAAGGGCAGGGGATGAAAAACTGTTTTTT
TRBV25-1,.,.,13,TRBJ1-1,CASSGLMGLGAFF,TGTGCCAGCAGTGGCTTGATGGGGCTGGGGGCTTTCTTT
TRBV27,.,.,16,TRBJ2-2,CASSPRLAANTGELFF,TGTGCCAGCAGTCCTAGACTGGCCGCTAACACCGGGGAGCTGTTTTTT
TRBV27,.,.,15,TRBJ2-6,CASSTEYSGANVLTF,TGTGCCAGCAGTACGGAGTACTCTGGGGCCAACGTCCTGACTTTC
TRBV3-1/TRBV3-2,.,.,14,TRBJ2-7,CASSQEAGPYEQYF,TGTGCCAGCAGCCAAGAAGCGGGCCCCTACGAGCAGTACTTC
TRBV5-1,.,TRBD1,13,TRBJ1-1,CASSPYRGQGAFF,TGCGCCAGCAGCCCCTACAGGGGCCAAGGGGCTTTCTTT
TRBV5-1,once,.,15,TRBJ2-5,CASSFGGGRQETQYF,TGCGCCAGCAGCTTTGGAGGGGGCCGCCAAGAGACCCAGTACTTC
TRBV11-2,once,.,14,TRBJ2-3,CASSLVPIADTQYF,TGTGCCAGCAGCTTAGTCCCAATAGCAGATACGCAGTATTTT